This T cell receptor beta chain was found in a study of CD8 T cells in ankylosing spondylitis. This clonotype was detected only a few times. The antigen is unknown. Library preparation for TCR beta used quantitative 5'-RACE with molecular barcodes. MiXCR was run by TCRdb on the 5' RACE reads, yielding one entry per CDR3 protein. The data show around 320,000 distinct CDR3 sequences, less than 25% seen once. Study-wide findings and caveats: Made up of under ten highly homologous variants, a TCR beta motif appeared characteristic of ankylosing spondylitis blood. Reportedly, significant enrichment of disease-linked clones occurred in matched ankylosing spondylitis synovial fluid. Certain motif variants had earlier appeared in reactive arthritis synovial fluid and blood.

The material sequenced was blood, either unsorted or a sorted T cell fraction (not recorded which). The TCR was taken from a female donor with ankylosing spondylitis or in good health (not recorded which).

The CDR3 sequence is CSALTPGTGDEKLFF. In nucleotides, the CDR3 is TGCAGTGCTCTCACCCCCGGGACAGGGGATGAAAAACTGTTTTTT. The J gene is TRBJ1-4, the V gene TRBV20-1; TRBD1 agrees at 10 bases. V shed 5 bases, J shed 6 bases, and the junction held 9 bases outside the gene matches. The CDR3 length is 15 residues. Germline V gives CDR1 DFQATT, CDR2 SNEGSKA (reference sequence).